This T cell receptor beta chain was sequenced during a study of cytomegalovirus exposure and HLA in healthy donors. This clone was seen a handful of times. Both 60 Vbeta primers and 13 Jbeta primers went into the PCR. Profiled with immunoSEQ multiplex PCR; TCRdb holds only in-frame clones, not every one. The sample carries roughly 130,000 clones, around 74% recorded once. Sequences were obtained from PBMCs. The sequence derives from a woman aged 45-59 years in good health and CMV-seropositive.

CDR3 sequence: CASSPGLNRITDTQYF. As DNA, the CDR3 is TGTGCCAGTAGTCCTGGACTGAACCGGATCACAGATACGCAGTATTTT. The chain is built from TRBV19 and TRBJ2-3; a possible D gene is TRBD2 (5 bases). Germline V gene data show CDR1 as LNHDA and CDR2 as SQIVND (reference sequence). This CDR3 has 16 residues. The V gene lost 5 bases and the J gene lost 2 bases, with 17 bases spanning the gap.